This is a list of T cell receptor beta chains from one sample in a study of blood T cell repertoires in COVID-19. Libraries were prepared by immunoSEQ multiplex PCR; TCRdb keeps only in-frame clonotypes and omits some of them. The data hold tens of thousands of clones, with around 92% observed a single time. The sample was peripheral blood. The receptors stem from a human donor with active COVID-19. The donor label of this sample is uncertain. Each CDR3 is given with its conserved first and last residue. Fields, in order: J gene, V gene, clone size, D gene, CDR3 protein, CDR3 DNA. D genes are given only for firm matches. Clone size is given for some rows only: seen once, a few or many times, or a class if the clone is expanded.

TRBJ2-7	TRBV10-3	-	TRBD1	CATLPGTGSEQYF	TGTGCCACCCTCCCCGGGACAGGGAGCGAGCAGTACTTC
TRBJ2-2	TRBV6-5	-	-	CASMVEANTGELFF	TGTGCCAGCATGGTGGAGGCTAACACCGGGGAGCTGTTTTTT
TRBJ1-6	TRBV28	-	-	CASCGAQGSPLHF	TGTGCCAGTTGTGGGGCCCAGGGTTCACCCCTCCACTTT
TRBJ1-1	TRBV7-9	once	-	CASSLTENTEAFF	TGTGCCAGCAGCTTAACAGAGAACACTGAAGCTTTCTTT
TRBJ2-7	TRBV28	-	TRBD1	CASSSADRAGGEQYF	TGTGCCAGCAGCAGCGCGGACAGGGCCGGTGGTGAGCAGTACTTC
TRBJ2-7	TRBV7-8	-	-	CASSLAGVLEQYF	TGTGCCAGCAGCTTAGCCGGGGTTTTGGAGCAGTACTTC
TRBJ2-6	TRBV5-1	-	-	CASSLTDSGANVLTF	TGCGCCAGCAGCTTGACAGACTCTGGGGCCAACGTCCTGACTTTC
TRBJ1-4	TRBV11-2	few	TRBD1	CASSQGQGWEKLFF	TGTGCCAGCAGCCAAGGACAGGGGTGGGAAAAACTGTTTTTT
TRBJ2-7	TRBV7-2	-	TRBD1	CASSLLGTGFDEQYF	TGTGCCAGCAGCTTACTGGGGACAGGGTTTGACGAGCAGTACTTC
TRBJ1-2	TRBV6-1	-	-	CASSEARGRDHYTF	TGTGCCAGCAGTGAAGCGCGTGGGCGAGATCACTACACCTTC
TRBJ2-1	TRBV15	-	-	CATSRDERGYEQFF	TGTGCCACCAGCAGAGATGAGCGAGGCTATGAGCAGTTCTTC
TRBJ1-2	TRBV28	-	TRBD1	CASRTGTGGAHYGYTF	TGTGCCAGCAGAACCGGGACAGGGGGCGCGCACTATGGCTACACCTTC
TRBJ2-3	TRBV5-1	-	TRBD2	CASSSGAGGSGDTQYF	TGCGCCAGCAGCTCTGGCGCGGGAGGAAGCGGAGATACGCAGTATTTT
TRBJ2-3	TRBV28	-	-	CASSPKRAGGTDTQYF	TGTGCCAGCAGTCCAAAGCGTGCCGGTGGGACAGATACGCAGTATTTT
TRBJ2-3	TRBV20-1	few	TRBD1	CSSNRGDTQYF	TGCAGTTCCAACAGGGGAGATACGCAGTATTTT
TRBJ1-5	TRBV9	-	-	CASNPLRRRPLSNQPQHF	TGTGCCAGCAACCCCCTTCGGCGGAGGCCCCTTAGCAATCAGCCCCAGCATTTT
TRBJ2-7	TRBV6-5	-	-	CASRGGTVHEQYF	TGTGCCAGCAGGGGCGGGACTGTCCACGAGCAGTACTTC
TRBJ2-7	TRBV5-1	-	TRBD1	CASSLGQGITYEQYF	TGCGCCAGCAGCTTGGGACAGGGGATCACCTACGAGCAGTACTTC
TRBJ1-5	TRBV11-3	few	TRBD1	CASSRDRDQPQHF	TGTGCCAGCAGCCGGGACAGGGATCAGCCCCAGCATTTT
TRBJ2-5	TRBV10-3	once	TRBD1	CAISEEDRGETQYF	TGTGCCATCAGTGAGGAGGACAGGGGGGAGACCCAGTACTTC